These 4 T cell receptor beta chains originate from one sample sequenced in a study of blood T cell repertoires in COVID-19. Produced via immunoSEQ multiplex PCR; TCRdb's table is partial and in-frame only. Among around 230,000 clones listed, approximately 80% were seen once. Sequencing was done on a sample of peripheral blood. The receptors stem from a man aged 40-49 years with acute or convalescent COVID-19.

The chain uses TRBV6-1 and TRBJ1-1; 9 positions match TRBD1. The CDR3 has 14 amino acids. Germline-derived CDR1 and CDR2 are MNHNS and SASEGT. The V and J ends lost 7 bases and 5 bases, in that order; junction bases with no gene match: 8. The CDR3 nucleotides are TGTGCCAGCACCGGGGGACAGGGTTCTACTGAAGCTTTCTTT. Translation: CASTGGQGSTEAFF.

With respect to this clone: Other DNA sequences in this sample translate to the same CDR3. The rearrangement links TRBV12-3 or TRBV12-4 to TRBJ1-1, with D perhaps TRBD1 (5 bases). The CDR3 is 13 amino acids. The V end was cut by 3 bases, the J end by 3 bases, with 8 bases between. The CDR3 loop reads CASSFGADTEAFF. CDR3 DNA sequence: TGTGCCAGCAGTTTTGGGGCCGACACTGAAGCTTTCTTT.

V is TRBV5-1 and J is TRBJ1-2, with a possible D match to TRBD1 (5 bases). V was trimmed by 0 bases and J by 6 bases, leaving 15 bases between them. This CDR3 is 15 amino acids long. Germline V gives CDR1 SGHRS, CDR2 YFSETQ. The CDR3 sequence is CASSLVSGTLHGYTF. The CDR3 DNA follows: TGCGCCAGCAGCTTGGTGTCAGGGACTTTACATGGCTACACCTTC.

The genes are TRBV3-1 (or the pseudogene TRBV3-2) and TRBJ1-2, with 7 bases fitting TRBD1. The CDR3 loop spans 14 amino acids. The J segment lost 6 bases and the V segment lost 2 bases, leaving 6 bases of the junction unmatched. Per the germline V gene, CDR1 is LGHDT and CDR2 is YNNKEL (reference sequence). CDR3 bases: TGTGCCAGCAGCCAAACAGGGGCTGTAGATGGCTACACCTTC. Its protein product is CASSQTGAVDGYTF.